This T cell receptor beta chain was sequenced for a study of radiotherapy plus CTLA-4 blockade in lung cancer. CDR1 is LNHDA, CDR2 SQIVND, per germline (reference sequence). V shed 2 bases and J shed 5 bases, with 6 bases lying between them. The CDR3 covers 12 residues. Patients with chemo-refractory metastatic non-small-cell lung cancer received focal radiation plus CTLA-4 blockade with ipilimumab. This clone was counted once. What it binds is not known. Broader study findings: Radiotherapy plus ipilimumab was followed by expansion in blood of tumor-derived TCR clones. Together with interferon-beta, which increased in serum after radiation, early dynamic changes in blood T cell clones were reportedly the best predictors of response.

Method: immunoSEQ multiplex PCR; TCRdb's copy keeps in-frame clones and lacks some. The sample carries around 78,000 clones, 78% recorded once. The chain recombines TRBV19 with TRBJ2-5; no clear D gene. Sequencing used peripheral blood, obtained from a patient treated with radiotherapy plus ipilimumab. The clonotype originates from a human donor with non-small cell lung cancer who had a partial response to radiotherapy plus ipilimumab. Some clones in this sample may be carry-over from other donors' samples. CDR3 in amino acids: CASSIYGETQYF. The CDR3 DNA reads as TGTGCCAGTAGTATATACGGGGAGACCCAGTACTTC.